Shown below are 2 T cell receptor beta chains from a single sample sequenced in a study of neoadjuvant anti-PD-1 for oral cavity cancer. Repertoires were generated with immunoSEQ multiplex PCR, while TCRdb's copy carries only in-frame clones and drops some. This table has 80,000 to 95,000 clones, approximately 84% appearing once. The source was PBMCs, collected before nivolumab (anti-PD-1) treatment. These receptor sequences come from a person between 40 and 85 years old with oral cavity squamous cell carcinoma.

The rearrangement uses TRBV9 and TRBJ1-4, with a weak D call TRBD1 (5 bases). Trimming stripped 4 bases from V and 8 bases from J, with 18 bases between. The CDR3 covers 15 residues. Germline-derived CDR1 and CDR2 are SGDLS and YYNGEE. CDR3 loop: CASSITGQGGEKLFF. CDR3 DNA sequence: TGTGCCAGCAGCATAACGGGGCAGGGCGGCGAAAAACTGTTTTTT.

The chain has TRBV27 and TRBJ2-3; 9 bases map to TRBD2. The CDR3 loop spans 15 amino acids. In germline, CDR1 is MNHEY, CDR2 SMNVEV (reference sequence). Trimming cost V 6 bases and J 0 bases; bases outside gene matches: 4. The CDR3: CASRGTSSSTDTQYF. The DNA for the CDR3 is TGTGCCAGCAGGGGGACTAGCTCCAGCACAGATACGCAGTATTTT.